These 5 T cell receptor beta chains originate from one sample sequenced in a study of T cells in Graves' hyperthyroidism and ophthalmopathy. Researchers took RNA transcripts and amplified the TCR beta CDR3 regions from them. HTBI primers drove first-round RT-PCR of the TCR CDR3. TCRdb passed the multiplex PCR reads through MiXCR, listing each CDR3 protein once. The top ten hold roughly 8% of the sample, which has roughly 750,000 distinct CDR3 sequences, over 15% seen once. Sample: blood. The receptors come from a man aged 18 to 35 with Graves' hyperthyroidism.

This clonotype was found a few times. The V gene is TRBV19, the J gene TRBJ2-2, with D maybe TRBD1 (5 bases). V lost 3 bases and J 3 bases, leaving 11 bases between the germline ends. The CDR3 totals 15 residues. CDR1 is LNHDA and CDR2 is SQIVND in the germline V gene (reference sequence). The DNA for the CDR3 is TGTGCCAGTAGTATGGGCAGGGAAGACACCGGGGAGCTGTTTTTT. This sequence encodes CASSMGREDTGELFF.

This clonotype was recorded a few times. One end of the junction does not line up with germline, which may come from a read error. The chain joins TRBV11-2 to TRBJ2-1, with unresolved D. There are 13 residues in the CDR3. The germline V gene encodes CDR1 SGHAT and CDR2 FQNNGV. CDR3 in amino acids: CASSSLGYSEQFF. CDR3 sequence (DNA): TGTGCCAGCAGCTCCCTCGGGTACAGTGAGCAGTTCTTC.

This clonotype was counted many times. This sequence joins TRBV20-1 and TRBJ2-1, with 8 bases matching TRBD2. V was pared by 6 bases and J by 4 bases, with 14 bases of the junction left unmatched. CDR1 is DFQATT, CDR2 SNEGSKA, per germline (reference sequence). The CDR3 totals 16 residues. The CDR3 sequence: CSAHSPGGPSYNEQFF. The CDR3 coding sequence is TGCAGTGCCCATTCACCGGGAGGGCCTTCTTACAATGAGCAGTTCTTC.

This clonotype was detected ten times or more. This sequence joins TRBV9 and TRBJ1-1, with D unresolved. CDR3 size: 13 residues. CDR1 is SGDLS and CDR2 is YYNGEE in the germline V gene. V dropped 2 bases and J dropped 1 base, with 6 bases sitting between them. CDR3 residues: CASSVTPNTEAFF. The CDR3 region has the DNA TGTGCCAGCAGCGTCACACCGAACACTGAAGCTTTCTTT. Using reference TRBV9 and TRBJ1-1 for the parts outside the CDR3, the full variable domain is DSGVTQTPKHLITATGQRVTLRCSPRSGDLSVYWYQQSLDQGLQFLIQYYNGEERAKGNILERFSAQQFPDLHSELNLSSLELGDSALYFCASSVTPNTEAFFGQGTRLTVV.

The chain couples TRBV7-9 to TRBJ2-3; no firm D call. The CDR3 spans 13 residues. V dropped 0 bases and J dropped 4 bases, with 5 bases sitting between them. Germline assignment: CDR1 SEHNR and CDR2 FQNEAQ (reference sequence). This CDR3 is CASSLAQSDTQYF. The CDR3 DNA follows: TGTGCCAGCAGCTTAGCCCAGTCAGATACGCAGTATTTT.